Reported below is one TCR beta chain. Antigen unknown. The V segment lost 7 bases and the J segment 3 bases; nucleotides outside the gene matches: 8. Per the germline V gene, CDR1 is LNHNV and CDR2 is YYDKDF (reference sequence). The CDR3 sequence is 14 residues long. This sample stems from a study of cytomegalovirus exposure and HLA in healthy donors. The PCR had 60 Vbeta and 13 Jbeta primers. Profiled with immunoSEQ multiplex PCR; TCRdb holds only in-frame clones, not every one. The sample holds approximately 70,000 clones, roughly 72% seen once. Findings of the study overall: Donor immune exposure was known only as CMV serostatus. 87-base-pair reads could not separate some V segments, including TRBV6-2 and TRBV6-3. Earlier results showed most TCR beta V segments being productive about 90% or about 30% of the time.

The material sequenced was PBMCs. The TCR comes from a man aged 45-65 years in good health and CMV-seronegative. The chain is built from TRBV15 and TRBJ2-5; TRBD2 aligns across 7 bases. DNA for the CDR3: TGTGCCACCAACCGGGCTAGCGGAAAAGAGACCCAGTACTTC. Translated, it gives CATNRASGKETQYF.